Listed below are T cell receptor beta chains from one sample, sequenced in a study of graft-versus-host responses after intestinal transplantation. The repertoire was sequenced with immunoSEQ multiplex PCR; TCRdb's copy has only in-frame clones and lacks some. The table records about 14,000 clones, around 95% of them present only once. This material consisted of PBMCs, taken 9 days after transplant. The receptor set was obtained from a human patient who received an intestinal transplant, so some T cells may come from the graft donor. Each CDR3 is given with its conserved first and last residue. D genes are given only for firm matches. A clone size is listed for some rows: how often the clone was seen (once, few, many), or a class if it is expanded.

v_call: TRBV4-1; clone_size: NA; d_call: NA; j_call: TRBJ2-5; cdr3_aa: CASSQVKGLETQYF; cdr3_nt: TGCGCCAGCAGCCAAGTCAAGGGACTGGAGACCCAGTACTTC
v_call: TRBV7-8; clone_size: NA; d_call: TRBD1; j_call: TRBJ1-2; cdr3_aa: CASSLVGRGPDGYTF; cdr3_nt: TGTGCCAGCAGCTTAGTGGGCAGGGGGCCGGATGGCTACACCTTC
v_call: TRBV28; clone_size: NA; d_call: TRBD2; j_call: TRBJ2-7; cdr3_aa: CASVLAGETYEQYF; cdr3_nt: TGTGCCAGCGTCTTAGCGGGAGAGACCTACGAGCAGTACTTC
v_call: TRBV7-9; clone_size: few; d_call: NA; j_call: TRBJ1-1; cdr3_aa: CASSVVGEGITEAFF; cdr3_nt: TGTGCCAGCAGCGTCGTAGGGGAGGGGATCACTGAAGCTTTCTTT
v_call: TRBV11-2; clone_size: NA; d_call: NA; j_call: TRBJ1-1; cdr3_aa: CASSFDTVNTEAFF; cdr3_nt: TGTGCCAGCAGCTTTGACACTGTGAACACTGAAGCTTTCTTT
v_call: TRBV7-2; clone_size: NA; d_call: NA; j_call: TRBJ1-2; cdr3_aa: CASSYRDFGFGYTF; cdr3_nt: TGTGCCAGCAGCTACAGGGATTTTGGCTTTGGCTACACCTTC
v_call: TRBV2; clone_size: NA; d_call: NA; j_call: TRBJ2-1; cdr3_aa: CASSSGYNEQFF; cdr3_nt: TGTGCCAGCAGCAGCGGATACAATGAGCAGTTCTTC
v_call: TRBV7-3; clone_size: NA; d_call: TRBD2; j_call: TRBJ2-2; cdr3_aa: CASSSGLAGTGELFF; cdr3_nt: TGTGCCAGCAGCTCGGGACTAGCGGGAACCGGGGAGCTGTTTTTT
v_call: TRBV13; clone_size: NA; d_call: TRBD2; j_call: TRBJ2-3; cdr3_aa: CASSLLAGVTDTQYF; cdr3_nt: TGTGCCAGCAGCTTATTAGCGGGGGTCACAGATACGCAGTATTTT
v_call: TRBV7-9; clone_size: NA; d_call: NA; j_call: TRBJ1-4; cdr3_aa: CASSLALVGEKLFF; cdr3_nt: TGTGCCAGCAGCTTAGCTTTGGTGGGGGAGAAACTGTTTTTT
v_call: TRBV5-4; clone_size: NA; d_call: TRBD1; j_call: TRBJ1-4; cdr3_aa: CASSLAGTALLF; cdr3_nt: TGTGCCAGCAGCTTGGCCGGGACAGCACTACTTTTT
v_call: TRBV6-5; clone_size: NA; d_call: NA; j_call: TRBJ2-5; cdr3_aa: CASLLGETQYF; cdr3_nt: TGTGCCAGCTTACTAGGGGAGACCCAGTACTTC
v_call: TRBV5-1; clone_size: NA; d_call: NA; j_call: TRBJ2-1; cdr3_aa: CASSLVDEQFF; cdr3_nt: TGCGCCAGCAGCTTGGTAGATGAGCAGTTCTTC
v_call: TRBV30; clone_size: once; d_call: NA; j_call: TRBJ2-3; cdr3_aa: CAWGLSRTATSTDTQYF; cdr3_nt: TGTGCCTGGGGTCTAAGCCGGACGGCTACTAGCACAGATACGCAGTATTTT
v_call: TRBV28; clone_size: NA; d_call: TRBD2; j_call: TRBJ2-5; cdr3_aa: CASSTRGGETQYF; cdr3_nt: TGTGCCAGCAGTACCCGGGGAGGGGAGACCCAGTACTTC
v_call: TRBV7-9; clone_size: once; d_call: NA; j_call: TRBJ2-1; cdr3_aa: CASFSGTAGLDEQFF; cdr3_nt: TGTGCCAGCTTCTCCGGGACAGCGGGTCTCGATGAGCAGTTCTTC
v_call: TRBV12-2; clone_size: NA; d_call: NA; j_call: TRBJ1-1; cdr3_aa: CASHRPARGSEAFF; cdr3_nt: TGTGCAAGTCACCGACCTGCGCGGGGCTCTGAAGCTTTCTTT
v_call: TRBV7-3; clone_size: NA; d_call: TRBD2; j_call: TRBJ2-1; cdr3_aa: CASSSSPTSGNEQFF; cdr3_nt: TGTGCCAGCAGCTCAAGCCCGACTAGCGGGAATGAGCAGTTCTTC
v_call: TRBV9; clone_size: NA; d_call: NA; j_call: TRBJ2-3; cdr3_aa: CASSEGQTSTDTQYF; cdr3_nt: TGTGCCAGCAGCGAGGGCCAGACTAGCACAGATACGCAGTATTTT
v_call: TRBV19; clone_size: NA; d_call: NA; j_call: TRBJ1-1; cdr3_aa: CASSIEGPYMNTEAFF; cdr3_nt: TGTGCCAGTAGTATCGAAGGGCCCTACATGAACACTGAAGCTTTCTTT
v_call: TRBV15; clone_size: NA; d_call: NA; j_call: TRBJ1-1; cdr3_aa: CATSRGGGVNTEAFF; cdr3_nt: TGTGCCACCAGCAGAGGGGGAGGGGTGAACACTGAAGCTTTCTTT
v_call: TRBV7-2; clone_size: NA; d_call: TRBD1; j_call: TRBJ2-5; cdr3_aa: CASSPDRMETQYF; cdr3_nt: TGTGCCAGCAGCCCGGACAGGATGGAGACCCAGTACTTC
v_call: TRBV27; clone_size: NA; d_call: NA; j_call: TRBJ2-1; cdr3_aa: CASSFSGTPWNEQFF; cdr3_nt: TGTGCCAGCAGTTTCTCCGGGACACCGTGGAATGAGCAGTTCTTC
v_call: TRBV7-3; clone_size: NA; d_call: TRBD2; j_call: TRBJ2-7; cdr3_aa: CASSLMASGRTEQYF; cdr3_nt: TGTGCCAGCAGCTTAATGGCTAGCGGGAGGACCGAGCAGTACTTC
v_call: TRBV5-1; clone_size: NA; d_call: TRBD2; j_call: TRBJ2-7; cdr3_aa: CASSPPAYGLARNEQYF; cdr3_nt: TGCGCCAGCAGTCCCCCCGCCTATGGACTAGCGAGAAACGAGCAGTACTTC
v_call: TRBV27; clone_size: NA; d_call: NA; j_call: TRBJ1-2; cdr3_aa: CASSFNPGGDGYTF; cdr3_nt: TGTGCCAGCAGTTTCAACCCGGGGGGCGATGGCTACACCTTC
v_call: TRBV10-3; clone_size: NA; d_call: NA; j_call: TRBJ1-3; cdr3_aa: CAISEPGQGNTIYF; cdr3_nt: TGTGCCATCAGTGAGCCCGGACAGGGAAACACCATATATTTT
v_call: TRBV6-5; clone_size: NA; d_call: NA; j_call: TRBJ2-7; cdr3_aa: CASSDRGSYEQYF; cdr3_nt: TGTGCCAGCAGTGATAGGGGGTCCTACGAGCAGTACTTC
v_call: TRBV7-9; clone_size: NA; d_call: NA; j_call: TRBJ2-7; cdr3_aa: CASSSTGTRDYEQYF; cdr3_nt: TGTGCCAGCAGCTCCACCGGGACTCGCGACTACGAGCAGTACTTC
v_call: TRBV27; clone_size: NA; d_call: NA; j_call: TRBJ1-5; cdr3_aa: CASSLGGGGWWPQHF; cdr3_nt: TGTGCCAGCAGTTTAGGGGGCGGTGGATGGTGGCCCCAGCATTTT
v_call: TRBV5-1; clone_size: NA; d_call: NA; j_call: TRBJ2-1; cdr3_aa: CASSRGGEQFF; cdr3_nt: TGCGCCAGCAGTAGAGGGGGTGAGCAGTTCTTC
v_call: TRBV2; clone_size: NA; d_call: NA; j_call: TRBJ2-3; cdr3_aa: CASSEDGNTSTDTQYF; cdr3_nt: TGTGCCAGCAGTGAAGACGGGAATACTAGCACAGATACGCAGTATTTT
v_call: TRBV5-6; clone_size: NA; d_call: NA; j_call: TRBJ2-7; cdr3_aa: CASSLKFTGLVYEQYF; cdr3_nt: TGTGCCAGCAGTTTGAAATTTACGGGACTTGTCTACGAGCAGTACTTC
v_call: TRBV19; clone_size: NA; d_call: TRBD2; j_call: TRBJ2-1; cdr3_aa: CASTLGSSGHNEQFF; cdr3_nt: TGTGCCAGTACCCTTGGGTCTAGCGGACACAATGAGCAGTTCTTC
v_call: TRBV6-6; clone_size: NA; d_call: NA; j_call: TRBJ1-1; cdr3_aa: CASNNEANTEAFF; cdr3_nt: TGTGCCAGCAATAATGAAGCAAACACTGAAGCTTTCTTT
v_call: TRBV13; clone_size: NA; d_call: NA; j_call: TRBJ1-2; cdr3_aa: CASSWGRTYGYTF; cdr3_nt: TGTGCCAGCAGCTGGGGACGGACTTATGGCTACACCTTC
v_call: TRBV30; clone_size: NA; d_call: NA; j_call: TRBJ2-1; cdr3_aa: CAWSVASWNVNEQFF; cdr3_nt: TGTGCCTGGAGTGTAGCTAGCTGGAATGTAAATGAGCAGTTCTTC
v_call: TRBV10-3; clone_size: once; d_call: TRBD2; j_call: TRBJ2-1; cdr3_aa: CAISHQREHSSEQFF; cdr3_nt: TGTGCCATCAGTCACCAGCGGGAACACTCTAGTGAGCAGTTCTTC
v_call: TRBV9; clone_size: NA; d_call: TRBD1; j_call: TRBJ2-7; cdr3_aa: CASSPGQGAGYEQYF; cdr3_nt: TGTGCCAGCAGCCCAGGACAGGGGGCGGGATACGAGCAGTACTTC
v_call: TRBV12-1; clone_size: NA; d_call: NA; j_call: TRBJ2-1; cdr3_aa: CASSFGPYNEQFF; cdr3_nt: TGTGCCAGCAGCTTTGGACCCTACAATGAGCAGTTCTTC
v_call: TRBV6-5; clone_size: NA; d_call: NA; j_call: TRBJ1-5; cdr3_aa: CASSGDGYSNQPQHF; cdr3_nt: TGTGCCAGCAGTGGGGACGGATATAGCAATCAGCCCCAGCATTTT
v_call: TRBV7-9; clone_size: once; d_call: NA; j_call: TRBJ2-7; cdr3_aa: CASSLDKSYEQYF; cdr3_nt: TGTGCCAGCAGCTTAGATAAATCTTACGAGCAGTACTTC
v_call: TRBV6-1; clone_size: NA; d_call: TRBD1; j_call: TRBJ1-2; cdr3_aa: CASSSSTGGRYGYTF; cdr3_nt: TGTGCCAGCAGTTCGTCTACAGGGGGTCGCTATGGCTACACCTTC
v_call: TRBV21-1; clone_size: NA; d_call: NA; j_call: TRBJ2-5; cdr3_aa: CASSLGDIHSTETQYF; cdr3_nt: TGTGCCAGCAGCCTTGGGGACATCCACTCCACAGAGACCCAGTACTTC
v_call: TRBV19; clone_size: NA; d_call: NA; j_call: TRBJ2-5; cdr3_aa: CASSIDGGTYQETQYF; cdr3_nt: TGTGCCAGTAGTATAGACGGCGGAACGTACCAAGAGACCCAGTACTTC
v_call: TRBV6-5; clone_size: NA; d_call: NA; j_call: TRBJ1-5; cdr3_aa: CASSYERSNQPQHF; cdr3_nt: TGTGCCAGCAGTTACGAACGGTCAAATCAGCCCCAGCATTTT
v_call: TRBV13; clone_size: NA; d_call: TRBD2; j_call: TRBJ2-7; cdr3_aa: CASSVGTGTSGYEQYF; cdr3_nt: TGTGCCAGCAGCGTAGGTACCGGGACTAGCGGCTACGAGCAGTACTTC
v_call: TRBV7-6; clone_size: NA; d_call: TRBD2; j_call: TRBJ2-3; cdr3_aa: CASSLVGLAGGTDTQYF; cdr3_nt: TGTGCCAGCAGCTTAGTCGGACTAGCGGGGGGCACAGATACGCAGTATTTT
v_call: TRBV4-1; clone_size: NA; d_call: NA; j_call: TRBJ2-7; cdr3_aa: CASSQDTGLTYEQYF; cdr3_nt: TGCGCCAGCAGCCAAGATACGGGGTTAACCTACGAGCAGTACTTC
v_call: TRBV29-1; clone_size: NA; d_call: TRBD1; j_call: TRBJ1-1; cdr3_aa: CSVEGTGEDTEAFF; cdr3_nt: TGCAGCGTTGAAGGGACAGGGGAGGACACTGAAGCTTTCTTT